A single sample gave rise to the 14 T cell receptor beta chains below, sequenced in a study of blood T cell repertoires in COVID-19. Assay: immunoSEQ multiplex PCR; the TCRdb copy retains only in-frame clones and omits some. Of 89,000 or so clones listed, 85% were seen once; the top ten hold roughly 37%. Sequenced sample: peripheral blood. Receptor source: a man aged 80 or over with acute or convalescent COVID-19.

For the CDR3, the DNA is TGTGCCAGCAGTTGGGACAGGGGGGACACCGGGGAGCTGTTTTTT. It codes for CASSWDRGDTGELFF. The chain has TRBV9 and TRBJ2-2; 11 bases fit TRBD1. Trimming at V came to 5 bases and at J to 3 bases, leaving 3 bases not matched to a gene. The CDR3 spans 15 residues. Per the germline V gene, CDR1 is SGDLS and CDR2 is YYNGEE.

The genes are TRBV27 and TRBJ1-5, with D possibly TRBD1 on 5 matching bases. The CDR3 extends over 15 amino acids. Germline V gene data show CDR1 as MNHEY and CDR2 as SMNVEV (reference sequence). The ends were cut back, 2 bases at V and 6 bases at J, with 14 bases in the middle. Written as DNA, the CDR3 is TGTGCCAGCAGTTTAAGTTCAGGGTCTCCTCAGCCCCAGCATTTT. Translated: CASSLSSGSPQPQHF.

The chain combines TRBV4-2 with TRBJ2-3; 8 nucleotides match TRBD2. The CDR3 consists of 16 residues. Trimming cost V 3 bases and J 4 bases; bases outside gene matches: 9. Germline V lookup: CDR1 LGHNA, CDR2 YNFKEQ. CDR3: CASSQLAVGGADTQYF. The CDR3 DNA reads as TGTGCCAGCAGCCAGCTAGCGGTCGGGGGGGCAGATACGCAGTATTTT.

Details on this clone: One end of the junction fails to match germline, which may point to a read error. The J gene is TRBJ2-1, the V gene TRBV7-7; 8 nucleotides align to TRBD2. Per germline, CDR1 SSHAT and CDR2 FNYEAQ (reference sequence). This CDR3 spans 16 amino acids. As DNA, the CDR3 is TGTGCTAGCAGCTTAGAAGTTAGCGGGATCCCCAATGAGCAGTTCTTC. Its translation: CASSLEVSGIPNEQFF.

The chain employs TRBV6-4 and TRBJ2-1; 8 bases are a match to TRBD2. The J segment lost 4 bases and the V segment lost 3 bases, leaving 5 bases of the junction unmatched. The CDR3 has 15 amino acids. Germline V gene data show CDR1 as MRHNA and CDR2 as SNTAGT. The CDR3 loop is CASSEVAGQYNEQFF. The CDR3 region has the DNA TGTGCCAGCAGTGAGGTAGCGGGGCAATACAATGAGCAGTTCTTC.

This rearrangement joins TRBV6-2 or TRBV6-3 to TRBJ2-4; the D is unclear. Trimming cost V 2 bases and J 8 bases, with 7 bases left between them. CDR3 length equals 12 residues. Germline CDR1 MNHEY, CDR2 SVGEGT. The CDR3 loop reads CASSYGRDIQYF. The CDR3 region has the DNA TGTGCCAGCAGTTACGGTCGAGACATTCAGTACTTC.

The chain carries TRBV7-3 and TRBJ2-2; 7 nucleotides agree with TRBD2. Germline assignment: CDR1 SGHTA and CDR2 FQGTGA. The CDR3 consists of 13 residues. V dropped 5 bases and J dropped 6; count of bases not matched to a gene: 3. CDR3 in DNA: TGTGCCAGCAGCATTACTAGCGCCGGGGAGCTGTTTTTT. This gives the protein CASSITSAGELFF.

This chain joins TRBV6-5 and TRBJ1-2, with D perhaps TRBD1 (5 bases). The CDR3 has 13 amino acids. The V end lost 10 bases, the J end lost 8 bases, and 20 bases lay between the germline ends. Germline V lookup: CDR1 MNHEY, CDR2 SVGAGI. The CDR3 here is CATWRGQGRGYTF. CDR3 coding DNA: TGTGCCACCTGGAGGGGCCAGGGCCGAGGCTACACCTTC.

This clone is a singleton in its sample. The rearrangement uses TRBV7-2 and TRBJ1-1; 8 bases match TRBD1. The V and J ends lost 2 bases and 0 bases, in that order; junction bases with no gene match: 5. Per germline, CDR1 SGHTA and CDR2 FQGNSA. CDR3 length equals 16 residues. The CDR3 region has the DNA TGTGCCAGCAGCTTATGGACAGGGAGCATGAACACTGAAGCTTTCTTT. Translated, it gives CASSLWTGSMNTEAFF.

The chain combines TRBV7-9 with TRBJ2-2; D ambiguous. Per the germline V gene, CDR1 is SEHNR and CDR2 is FQNEAQ (reference sequence). Trimming took 1 base from V and 8 from J, leaving 11 bases between them. This CDR3 has 14 residues. The CDR3 DNA sequence: TGTGCCAGCAGCTTAGGGTTCACGACTGGGGAGCTGTTTTTT. Translated: CASSLGFTTGELFF.

The V call is TRBV9, the J call TRBJ1-3; D might be TRBD1 (5 bases). Germline V gene data show CDR1 as SGDLS and CDR2 as YYNGEE. CDR3 length: 16 residues. V dropped 0 bases and J dropped 3 bases, with 13 bases sitting between them. CDR3: CASSVAGQGGGNTIYF. CDR3 nucleotides: TGTGCCAGCAGCGTAGCTGGCCAGGGAGGTGGAAACACCATATATTTT.

CDR3 amino acids: CASSFLANQETQYF. In DNA form, the CDR3 reads TGCGCCAGCAGCTTCCTTGCGAACCAAGAGACCCAGTACTTC. V and J are TRBV5-1 and TRBJ2-5, with D hard to call. This CDR3 has 14 amino acids. The germline V gene has CDR1 SGHRS and CDR2 YFSETQ. V dropped 2 bases and J dropped 0 bases, with 8 bases sitting between them.

V usage is TRBV9 and J usage is TRBJ2-1; possibly TRBD2 for D (6 bases). The CDR3 covers 14 residues. Germline V gene sequence: CDR1 SGDLS, CDR2 YYNGEE. V lost 4 bases to trimming and J lost 4 bases, with 12 bases between them. CDR3 sequence: CASSSLGLYNEQFF. The CDR3 bases are TGTGCCAGCAGCTCCCTGGGACTTTACAATGAGCAGTTCTTC.

The gene calls are TRBV7-8 and TRBJ1-1; D unresolved. Trimming shortened V by 8 bases and J by 4 bases, and 11 bases separated the two germline ends. Per the germline V gene, CDR1 is SGHVS and CDR2 is FQNEAQ. The CDR3 spans 12 residues. DNA of the CDR3: TGTGCCAGCGCCGGGGTTGGCACTGAAGCTTTCTTT. Its translation: CASAGVGTEAFF.